These T cell receptor beta chains were read from a single sample in a study of regulatory T cells in long-lasting Graves disease. TCRdb reprocessed the multiplex PCR reads via MiXCR and lists one record per CDR3 protein. The sample carries a few hundred thousand distinct CDR3 sequences, about 20% recorded once. Sequenced here: peripheral blood mononuclear cells (PBMCs), sampled when the disease was refractory, from a patient treated with antithyroid drugs. The receptors shown here come from a female donor with Graves disease. Each CDR3 is given with its conserved first and last residue. D genes are given only for firm matches. Size tells how often a clone was seen (once, few, many) or the class of an expanded clone, and some rows leave it out.

v_gene	abundance	j_gene	d_gene	CDR3aa	CDR3nt
TRBV7-9	.	TRBJ1-1	.	CASSSPPTTGEAFF	TGTGCCAGCAGCTCCCCCCCCACCACCGGTGAAGCTTTCTTT
TRBV28	many	TRBJ2-7	.	CASSQPGTGWYEQYF	TGTGCCAGCAGCCAACCCGGTACAGGGTGGTACGAGCAGTACTTC
TRBV5-6	.	TRBJ1-1	TRBD1	CASSLILTRDREVTEAFF	TGTGCCAGCAGCTTGATTTTAACCCGGGACAGGGAGGTAACTGAAGCTTTCTTT
TRBV6-1	many	TRBJ2-5	.	CASSSQHQETQYF	TGTGCCAGCAGCTCACAGCACCAAGAGACCCAGTACTTC
TRBV13	.	TRBJ1-1	TRBD1	CASSTRDRERSTEAFF	TGTGCCAGCAGCACCAGGGACAGGGAGAGAAGCACTGAAGCTTTCTTT
TRBV15	many	TRBJ1-1	.	CATSKTTGLAFF	TGTGCCACCAGCAAAACTACAGGGCTGGCTTTCTTT
TRBV6-1	many	TRBJ2-7	.	CASFQGNSYEQYF	TGTGCCAGCTTCCAGGGTAACTCCTACGAGCAGTACTTC
TRBV6-1	many	TRBJ1-2	.	CASRPRLTDGYTF	TGTGCCAGCAGGCCACGATTAACCGATGGCTACACCTTC
TRBV28	many	TRBJ1-6	.	CATNDISYNSPLHF	TGTGCCACCAACGACATATCCTATAATTCACCCCTCCACTTT
TRBV7-3	.	TRBJ1-6	.	CASSLGSGRNSPLHF	TGTGCCAGCAGCTTAGGGTCAGGGAGGAATTCACCCCTCCACTTT